The sequence of this TCR beta chain was determined in a study of blood T cell repertoires in COVID-19. Across the whole study: Samples taken during acute and convalescent COVID-19 were collected in the United States, Italy and Spain. The cDNA or gDNA used as material had been derived from T cells, B-cell-depleted T cells, or PBMCs.

Participants spanned ages about 18 to 89 years and resided in 20 to 30 US areas. Clinical histories supplied by participants themselves formed the basis of cohort assignment. J lost 0 bases, V lost 2 bases, and 2 bases had no gene match. This CDR3 is 15 amino acids long. The V gene's germline CDR1 is SGHTA and CDR2 FQGTGA. Some clones are missing from TCRdb's copy, which holds only in-frame ones; the method was immunoSEQ multiplex PCR. This sample has around 160,000 clones, with roughly 90% found just once. J is TRBJ2-3 and V is TRBV7-3, with 7 bases matching TRBD2. This clonotype was sampled from a woman in her 30s with acute COVID-19. Sequencing was done on a sample of PBMCs or T cells enriched from blood (not recorded which). The CDR3 DNA reads as TGTGCCAGCAGCTTACTAGCGGCTAGCACAGATACGCAGTATTTT. This sequence encodes CASSLLAASTDTQYF.